The 11 T cell receptor beta chains in this list originate from one sample, sequenced in a study of blood T cell repertoires in COVID-19. The assay was immunoSEQ multiplex PCR, and TCRdb's table has in-frame clones only and misses some. There are about 340,000 clones in the sample; 80% to 90% occur only once, and approximately 3.1% lies in the top ten. Sequencing was done on a sample of peripheral blood. These receptors originate from a young man with active or convalescent COVID-19.

The chain recombines TRBV11-2 with TRBJ2-3, with D possibly TRBD2 on 6 matching bases. V shed 3 bases and J shed 2 bases, with 12 bases lying between them. The CDR3 covers 15 residues. Germline V gives CDR1 SGHAT, CDR2 FQNNGV. CDR3 nucleotide sequence: TGTGCCAGCAGCTTGGGCGGGACCCCCACAGATACGCAGTATTTT. Translation: CASSLGGTPTDTQYF.

The chain carries TRBV28 and TRBJ2-1; 11 bases match TRBD2. There are 13 residues in the CDR3. Per the germline V gene, CDR1 is MDHEN and CDR2 is SYDVKM. The junction had 3 bases not matched to a gene; V was cut back by 6 bases and J by 8 bases. CDR3 sequence reads: CASRVAGGDEQFF. The CDR3 nucleotides read TGTGCCAGCAGGGTAGCGGGAGGGGATGAGCAGTTCTTC. Complete variable domain (other parts from reference TRBV28 and TRBJ2-1): DVKVTQSSRYLVKRTGEKVFLECVQDMDHENMFWYRQDPGLGLRLIYFSYDVKMKEKGDIPEGYSVSREKKERFSLILESASTNQTSMYLCASRVAGGDEQFFGPGTRLTVL.

The chain couples TRBV6-2 or TRBV6-3 to TRBJ2-7; a possible D gene is TRBD1 (6 bases). The CDR3 spans 12 residues. Per germline, CDR1 MNHEY and CDR2 SVGEGT. The V gene lost 4 bases and the J gene lost 3 bases, with 7 bases spanning the gap. In nucleotides, the CDR3 is TGTGCCAGCAGTTCGGACAGCTACGAGCAGTACTTC. Amino acid sequence: CASSSDSYEQYF.

The chain links TRBV6-5 to TRBJ1-1, with D maybe TRBD1 (6 bases). In germline, CDR1 is MNHEY, CDR2 SVGAGI. The CDR3 totals 14 residues. V gave up 6 bases and J gave up 6 bases, with 17 bases separating them. This chain's CDR3 is CASRPQGLGPEAFF. In DNA, the CDR3 is TGTGCCAGCAGGCCACAGGGTCTCGGCCCTGAAGCTTTCTTT.

The chain carries TRBV19 and TRBJ1-5; weak D call: TRBD1 (5 bases). CDR3 size: 14 residues. Germline assignment: CDR1 LNHDA and CDR2 SQIVND (reference sequence). Trimming removed 2 bases at V and 5 bases at J, with 10 bases between. The CDR3 DNA is TGTGCCAGTAGTATACAACGGGACTATCAGCCCCAGCATTTT. Residues: CASSIQRDYQPQHF.

This clone appeared a few times. The J gene is TRBJ2-6, the V gene TRBV4-3, with TRBD1 matching over 8 bases. This CDR3 is built from 19 residues. V shed 0 bases and J 0 bases; nucleotides not matched to a gene: 7. Germline V gene sequence: CDR1 LGHNA, CDR2 YSLEER. For the CDR3, the DNA is TGCGCCAGCAGCCAAGATTTTGGGACAGGTTCCTCTGGGGCCAACGTCCTGACTTTC. Amino acids: CASSQDFGTGSSGANVLTF.

A single count supports this clone. The chain couples TRBV6-2 or TRBV6-3 to TRBJ1-1, with D possibly TRBD1 on 6 matching bases. The CDR3 consists of 14 residues. V lost 6 bases to trimming and J lost 6 bases, with 17 bases between them. Germline V CDR1 and CDR2: MNHEY, SVGEGT. CDR3 DNA: TGTGCCAGCAGCCTGGACAGCCTCGACGCTGAAGCTTTCTTT. Residues: CASSLDSLDAEAFF.

This clone was seen just once. This chain links TRBV9 with TRBJ2-5; D remains unclear. This CDR3 is built from 14 residues. V shed 4 bases and J shed 5 bases, with 15 bases lying between them. Germline lookup yields CDR1 SGDLS and CDR2 YYNGEE. CDR3 amino acids: CASSPVDVGETQYF. DNA for the CDR3: TGTGCCAGCAGCCCCGTAGACGTCGGGGAGACCCAGTACTTC.

V is TRBV6-5 and J is TRBJ2-2, with a possible D match to TRBD2 (5 bases). V lost 7 bases, J lost 0 bases, and 9 bases lay in between. Looked up from germline, CDR1 is MNHEY and CDR2 is SVGAGI. This CDR3 comprises 14 residues. CDR3 amino acids: CASIPGTNTGELFF. The CDR3 nucleotides read TGTGCCAGCATTCCCGGGACGAACACCGGGGAGCTGTTTTTT.

The chain carries TRBV7-9 and TRBJ1-5, with D unclear. Deletions cut 3 bases from V and 2 bases from J, with 5 bases between. The CDR3 is 13 residues long. Per germline, CDR1 SEHNR and CDR2 FQNEAQ (reference sequence). The CDR3 DNA sequence: TGTGCCAGCAGCTTGGGCCGCAATCAGCCCCAGCATTTT. Translating it yields CASSLGRNQPQHF.

The CDR3 sequence: CASSSTNHRSSPLHF. The CDR3 DNA sequence: TGTGCCAGCAGCTCCACAAACCACAGATCCTCACCCCTCCACTTT. The rearrangement uses TRBV7-9 and TRBJ1-6; D not certain. CDR1 and CDR2 (germline): SEHNR, FQNEAQ (reference sequence). This CDR3 spans 15 amino acids. V gave up 4 bases and J gave up 10 bases, with 17 bases separating them.